These 3 T cell receptor beta chains came from one sample sequenced in a study of CD8+CD57+ T cells in acquired aplastic anemia. CDR3 and TCR beta VDJ profiling relied on a genomic DNA template. From the reads, TCRdb called clonotypes with MiXCR, one entry per CDR3 protein. This repertoire shows some 150,000 distinct CDR3 sequences, over 70% found once; its top ten account for about 50%. Patients included in sequencing had previously demonstrated CD8+CD57+ cell expansion by flow cytometry. The sequenced sample consisted of sorted CD4+, CD8+, or CD8+CD57+ T cells (not recorded which) from PBMCs. These receptors all come from a human donor with aplastic anemia.

The gene calls are TRBV7-2 and TRBJ2-1; the match to TRBD2 covers 8 bases. This CDR3 has 14 amino acids. Trimming at V came to 6 bases and at J to 3 bases, leaving 4 bases not matched to a gene. Germline V lookup: CDR1 SGHTA, CDR2 FQGNSA. This CDR3 reads CASRFSGNYNEQFF. The CDR3, as DNA: TGTGCCAGCAGATTTAGCGGGAACTACAATGAGCAGTTCTTC.

CDR3 loop: CSATDREFPNEQFF. CDR3 bases: TGCAGTGCTACGGACAGGGAATTTCCCAATGAGCAGTTCTTC. This chain connects TRBV20-1 to TRBJ2-1; 8 bases agree with TRBD1. Losses at the gene ends were 4 bases for V and 6 bases for J; bases not matched to a gene: 8. This CDR3 is built from 14 residues. The germline gives CDR1 DFQATT, CDR2 SNEGSKA (reference sequence).

The rearrangement joins TRBV5-1 to TRBJ2-7, with no clear D. This CDR3 contains 14 residues. With 5 bases removed from V and 5 bases from J, the gap between germline ends came to 17 bases. Germline CDR1 SGHRS, CDR2 YFSETQ. CDR3: CASSNGWAVDEQYF. The CDR3 DNA reads as TGCGCCAGCAGTAACGGATGGGCAGTTGACGAGCAGTACTTC.